These 23 T cell receptor beta chains share one sample of origin, sequenced in a study of T cell changes during pregnancy in multiple sclerosis. Measured with immunoSEQ multiplex PCR; TCRdb has only the in-frame clones, and not every one. The sample lists some 100,000 clones; around 93% were seen once. Specimen: peripheral blood, collected before pregnancy. These receptors were collected from a female donor with multiple sclerosis, enrolled in a pregnancy study.

The chain carries TRBV5-1 and TRBJ1-2; D may be TRBD1 (5 bases). CDR3 length equals 14 residues. Trimming cost V 0 bases and J 3 bases, with 9 bases left between them. Per germline, CDR1 SGHRS and CDR2 YFSETQ. In DNA, the CDR3 is TGCGCCAGCAGCTTGGCGCAGGGCGACTATGGCTACACCTTC. This sequence encodes CASSLAQGDYGYTF.

The gene calls are TRBV25-1 and TRBJ1-1; 10 bases are a match to TRBD1. The CDR3 contains 16 residues. CDR1 and CDR2 from the germline V gene are MGHDK and SYGVNS. V shed 5 bases and J 4 bases; nucleotides not matched to a gene: 10. The chain's CDR3 is CASSSLTGGLGTEAFF. CDR3 DNA: TGTGCCAGCAGTTCCCTGACAGGGGGCTTGGGCACTGAAGCTTTCTTT.

The chain uses TRBV13 and TRBJ2-5; TRBD1 aligns across 7 bases. V shed 4 bases and J 3 bases; nucleotides not matched to a gene: 2. Per germline, CDR1 PRHDT and CDR2 FYEKMQ (reference sequence). The CDR3 contains 13 residues. As DNA, the CDR3 is TGTGCCAGCAGCTCGGGACAGAAAGAGACCCAGTACTTC. It specifies CASSSGQKETQYF.

The V and J genes are TRBV5-6 and TRBJ2-7; the match to TRBD2 covers 13 bases. The CDR3 is 15 amino acids. The germline gives CDR1 SGHDT, CDR2 YYEEEE. V shed 4 bases and J 5 bases; nucleotides not matched to a gene: 6. CDR3 amino acids: CASSLGLAGAHEQYF. CDR3 coding DNA: TGTGCCAGCAGCCTCGGACTAGCGGGAGCCCACGAGCAGTACTTC. The full variable domain, with the rest looked up from reference TRBV5-6 and TRBJ2-7, is DAGVTQSPTHLIKTRGQQVTLRCSPKSGHDTVSWYQQALGQGPQFIFQYYEEEERQRGNFPDRFSGHQFPNYSSELNVNALLLGDSALYLCASSLGLAGAHEQYFGPGTRLTVT.

The V call is TRBV2, the J call TRBJ2-5; 11 bases fit TRBD2. Germline lookup yields CDR1 SNHLY and CDR2 FYNNEI. This CDR3 has 19 amino acids. J gave up 4 bases and V 3 bases, and 16 bases lay outside the gene matches. CDR3 residues: CASSDRSGRADRFRETQYF. The CDR3 DNA reads TGTGCCAGCAGTGACCGTAGCGGGAGGGCCGACCGCTTCCGAGAGACCCAGTACTTC.

This chain links TRBV7-2 with TRBJ2-3; TRBD2 aligns across 7 bases. Germline V gene lookup returns CDR1 SGHTA and CDR2 FQGNSA. The V segment lost 7 bases and the J segment 3 bases; nucleotides outside the gene matches: 4. This CDR3 has 13 amino acids. DNA of the CDR3: TGTGCCAGCAAATGGCGGGAGACAGATACGCAGTATTTT. Protein: CASKWRETDTQYF.

The chain couples TRBV4-1 to TRBJ2-5; 11 bases line up with TRBD2. V lost 3 bases, J lost 4 bases, and 4 bases stayed unmatched. CDR1 and CDR2 from the germline V gene are MGHRA and YSYEKL. This CDR3 spans 15 amino acids. Written as DNA, the CDR3 is TGCGCCAGCAGCCAGATAGCGGGAGGGCGAGAGACCCAGTACTTC. Translated, it gives CASSQIAGGRETQYF.

This clone has a handful of counts. The rearrangement uses TRBV19 and TRBJ2-1; 10 nucleotides line up with TRBD1. The CDR3 runs to 15 residues. The ends lost 5 bases at V and 8 bases at J; junction bases unmatched: 9. Germline CDR1 and CDR2: LNHDA and SQIVND (reference sequence). The CDR3 reads CASSPAGTGEHEQFF. In DNA form, the CDR3 reads TGTGCCAGTAGTCCCGCCGGGACAGGGGAACATGAGCAGTTCTTC.

The chain links TRBV7-9 to TRBJ2-7; 9 positions agree with TRBD1. V shed 3 bases and J 2 bases; nucleotides not matched to a gene: 5. The CDR3 covers 15 residues. Germline lookup yields CDR1 SEHNR and CDR2 FQNEAQ (reference sequence). The CDR3 region has the DNA TGTGCCAGCAGCTTCGGACAGGGGTCCCCCTACGAGCAGTACTTC. As protein: CASSFGQGSPYEQYF.

The chain is built from TRBV7-2 and TRBJ1-2; 7 bases align to TRBD1. The CDR3 sequence is 17 residues long. The germline V gene has CDR1 SGHTA and CDR2 FQGNSA. J gave up 6 bases and V 1 base, and 14 bases lay outside the gene matches. CDR3 amino acids: CASSLEPTTGDRDGYTF. For the CDR3, the DNA is TGTGCCAGCAGCTTAGAACCCACTACAGGGGATCGGGATGGCTACACCTTC.

The chain links TRBV19 to TRBJ1-1; D gene unclear. The CDR3 contains 14 residues. Germline V lookup: CDR1 LNHDA, CDR2 SQIVND (reference sequence). The V end lost 3 bases, the J end lost 5 bases, and 13 bases lay between the germline ends. The CDR3 DNA follows: TGTGCCAGTAGTATTACGGGGTTGGGGACTGAAGCTTTCTTT. Its translation is CASSITGLGTEAFF.

The chain has TRBV6-1 and TRBJ2-2; no clear D gene. The germline CDR1 and CDR2 sequences are MNHNS and SASEGT. V was pared by 4 bases and J by 6 bases, with 6 bases between. CDR3 length equals 12 residues. In DNA form, the CDR3 reads TGTGCCAGCAGTGCGTTATCCGGGGAGCTGTTTTTT. It yields the protein CASSALSGELFF.

The rearrangement joins TRBV5-1 to TRBJ2-7; TRBD2 is a possible D gene (6 bases). The CDR3 length is 15 residues. Germline V gives CDR1 SGHRS, CDR2 YFSETQ. V was trimmed by 0 bases and J by 6 bases, leaving 16 bases between them. CDR3 DNA: TGCGCCAGCAGCTTGGTAGTGGGCCAGGGAGGCGAGCAGTACTTC. Its translation is CASSLVVGQGGEQYF. The full variable domain, rest sourced from reference TRBV5-1 and TRBJ2-7, is KAGVTQTPRYLIKTRGQQVTLSCSPISGHRSVSWYQQTPGQGLQFLFEYFSETQRNKGNFPGRFSGRQFSNSRSEMNVSTLELGDSALYLCASSLVVGQGGEQYFGPGTRLTVT.

The chain is built from TRBV14 and TRBJ1-2, with 7 positions matching TRBD1. The CDR3 extends over 13 amino acids. The junction had 9 bases not matched to a gene; V was cut back by 5 bases and J by 9 bases. Germline-derived CDR1 and CDR2 are SGHDN and FVKESK. In DNA, the CDR3 is TGTGCCAGCAGCTCCCGGACAGGTCCGAGCTACACCTTC. This sequence encodes CASSSRTGPSYTF. The whole variable domain, filled in from reference TRBV14 and TRBJ1-2, reads EAGVTQFPSHSVIEKGQTVTLRCDPISGHDNLYWYRRVMGKEIKFLLHFVKESKQDESGMPNNRFLAERTGGTYSTLKVQPAELEDSGVYFCASSSRTGPSYTFGSGTRLTVV.

The chain has TRBV19 and TRBJ2-7; TRBD1 is a possible D gene (6 bases). CDR1 LNHDA and CDR2 SQIVND come from the germline V gene (reference sequence). The ends were cut back, 5 bases at V and 6 bases at J, with 11 bases in the middle. This CDR3 spans 12 amino acids. The CDR3 DNA follows: TGTGCCAGTAGTGCGGCAGGGGTCGAGCAGTACTTC. Its translation is CASSAAGVEQYF.

The V gene is TRBV29-1, the J gene TRBJ1-1; D ambiguous. Trimming shortened V by 7 bases and J by 0 bases, and 18 bases separated the two germline ends. The CDR3 has 15 residues. The V gene's germline CDR1 is SQVTM and CDR2 ANQGSEA. The CDR3 loop reads CSALGGFWMNTEAFF. CDR3 nucleotide sequence: TGCAGCGCGCTGGGCGGGTTTTGGATGAACACTGAAGCTTTCTTT.

In this sample, this clone turned up a few times. This chain joins TRBV30 and TRBJ1-3; no definite D call. Trimming removed 5 bases from V and 0 bases from J, with 8 bases in between. CDR3 length: 13 amino acids. Germline loops: CDR1 GTSNPN, CDR2 SVGIG (reference sequence). This CDR3 reads CAWSRVSGNTIYF. The DNA for the CDR3 is TGTGCCTGGTCCCGCGTCTCTGGAAACACCATATATTTT.

The chain links TRBV2 to TRBJ2-1; TRBD2 aligns across 12 bases. Germline CDR1 is SNHLY and CDR2 is FYNNEI. This CDR3 is 16 amino acids long. The J segment lost 8 bases and the V segment lost 6 bases, leaving 11 bases of the junction unmatched. CDR3 in DNA: TGTGCCAGCAGGCCCCTAGCGGGAGGGCCGGGGGATGAGCAGTTCTTC. This translates into CASRPLAGGPGDEQFF.

V usage is TRBV30 and J usage is TRBJ2-2; perhaps TRBD2 as D (5 bases). The CDR3 is made up of 13 amino acids. Germline loops: CDR1 GTSNPN, CDR2 SVGIG (reference sequence). V shed 4 bases and J shed 1 base, with 7 bases lying between them. The CDR3 sequence is CAWTSGNTGELFF. The CDR3 nucleotides are TGTGCCTGGACCAGCGGGAACACCGGGGAGCTGTTTTTT.

This clone was found once. The genes are TRBV18 and TRBJ2-2; D might be TRBD2 (6 bases). Trimming removed 5 bases from V and 1 base from J, with 11 bases in between. This CDR3 is built from 15 residues. CDR1 KGHSH and CDR2 LQKENI come from the germline V gene. CDR3 sequence reads: CASSKNSGNTGELFF. The CDR3 DNA reads TGTGCCAGCTCAAAGAATAGCGGGAACACCGGGGAGCTGTTTTTT.

This rearrangement joins TRBV11-2 to TRBJ2-1; 8 bases agree with TRBD2. Germline lookup yields CDR1 SGHAT and CDR2 FQNNGV. The CDR3 length is 15 residues. V gave up 0 bases and J gave up 6 bases; unmatched junction bases: 4. The CDR3 loop reads CASSLDAGGGNEQFF. The CDR3 nucleotides are TGTGCCAGCAGCTTAGATGCGGGAGGAGGCAATGAGCAGTTCTTC.

V gene TRBV28 combines with J gene TRBJ1-2, with unresolved D. Per germline, CDR1 MDHEN and CDR2 SYDVKM. This CDR3 comprises 15 residues. V dropped 5 bases and J dropped 0 bases, with 13 bases sitting between them. CDR3 in DNA: TGTGCCAGCAGTGGGGTGGAGGGAGCTAACTATGGCTACACCTTC. It translates to CASSGVEGANYGYTF.

V is TRBV5-1 and J is TRBJ2-7; unclear D gene. Trimming took 4 bases from V and 0 from J, leaving 11 bases between them. CDR3 length: 14 amino acids. Per germline, CDR1 SGHRS and CDR2 YFSETQ. The CDR3 DNA is TGCGCCAGCAGCGTATCCGGGTCCTCCTACGAGCAGTACTTC. Translated, it gives CASSVSGSSYEQYF. Based on the CDR3 plus reference TRBV5-1 and TRBJ2-7, the full variable domain is KAGVTQTPRYLIKTRGQQVTLSCSPISGHRSVSWYQQTPGQGLQFLFEYFSETQRNKGNFPGRFSGRQFSNSRSEMNVSTLELGDSALYLCASSVSGSSYEQYFGPGTRLTVT.